What follows are 5 T cell receptor beta chains derived from one specimen sequenced in a study of blood T cell repertoires in COVID-19. Some clones are missing from TCRdb's copy, which holds only in-frame ones; the method was immunoSEQ multiplex PCR. The sample contains approximately 160,000 clones, over 70% of which appear only once. Sequencing was done on a sample of peripheral blood. All receptors come from a woman of 80 years or more with active or convalescent COVID-19.

The J gene is TRBJ2-5, the V gene TRBV5-1; 7 bases agree with TRBD1. This CDR3 has 13 amino acids. The germline V gene has CDR1 SGHRS and CDR2 YFSETQ. Trimming removed 4 bases from V and 3 bases from J; junction bases left unmatched: 3. CDR3 loop: CASSRTGEETQYF. The DNA for the CDR3 is TGCGCCAGCAGCCGGACAGGAGAAGAGACCCAGTACTTC.

This clone appeared a few times. As DNA, the CDR3 is TGTGCCAGCACCAAAGGGGGGGGAACGGGCCGACCCCAGCATTTT. Translating gives CASTKGGGTGRPQHF. The chain combines TRBV28 with TRBJ1-5; TRBD1 is a possible D gene (6 bases). V was clipped by 7 bases and J by 10 bases, with 23 bases between them. Germline V gives CDR1 MDHEN, CDR2 SYDVKM. The CDR3 is made up of 15 amino acids.

The chain couples TRBV30 to TRBJ1-6; D not resolved. Trimming took off 1 base at V and 6 bases at J, with 7 bases between the two ends. This CDR3 spans 13 amino acids. In germline, CDR1 is GTSNPN, CDR2 SVGIG (reference sequence). CDR3 nucleotides: TGTGCCTGGAGTGCAGGATTTAATTCACCCCTCCACTTT. Residues: CAWSAGFNSPLHF.

The rearrangement links TRBV27 to TRBJ1-2; D is perhaps TRBD1 (5 bases). Between the trimmed V and J ends, which lost 3 bases and 10 bases, there was a span of 15 bases. The CDR3 is 13 amino acids. Germline lookup yields CDR1 MNHEY and CDR2 SMNVEV (reference sequence). The CDR3 DNA is TGTGCCAGCAGTTTTGATTTAACAGGCTTCTACACCTTC. It yields the protein CASSFDLTGFYTF.

The chain combines TRBV3-1 (or the pseudogene TRBV3-2) with TRBJ2-1; D not resolved. The ends were cut back, 4 bases at V and 10 bases at J, with 17 bases in the middle. This CDR3 has 14 residues. CDR1 and CDR2 (germline): LGHDT, YNNKEL (reference sequence). The CDR3 DNA is TGTGCCAGCAGCCGTGACACCCAGAGTGAGGAGCAGTTCTTC. It is translated as CASSRDTQSEEQFF.